The 2 T cell receptor beta chains reported below all come from one sample, sequenced in a study of T cell responses to AZD1222 COVID-19 vaccine. Profiled with immunoSEQ multiplex PCR; TCRdb holds only in-frame clones, not every one. This sample has around 130,000 clones, with about 91% found just once. Material: peripheral blood, obtained 28 days after the second AZD1222 dose. The receptors here all came from an adult who received the AZD1222 COVID-19 vaccine.

The chain carries TRBV4-1 and TRBJ1-1, with 8 bases fitting TRBD1. J gave up 3 bases and V 4 bases, and 13 bases lay outside the gene matches. Germline assignment: CDR1 MGHRA and CDR2 YSYEKL. This CDR3 region has 17 residues. The CDR3 protein is CASSPGQGSAWDTEAFF. The CDR3 region has the DNA TGCGCCAGCAGCCCAGGACAGGGTTCCGCTTGGGACACTGAAGCTTTCTTT.

The chain employs TRBV11-3 and TRBJ1-5; perhaps TRBD1 as D (5 bases). This CDR3 is 13 amino acids long. Germline V lookup: CDR1 SGHNT, CDR2 YENEEA. Trimming took off 6 bases at V and 1 base at J, with 7 bases between the two ends. The CDR3 nucleotides are TGTGCCAGCAGTCGACAGAGCAATCAGCCCCAGCATTTT. Translation: CASSRQSNQPQHF. The full variable domain, in which reference TRBV11-3 and TRBJ1-5 provide the parts outside the CDR3, is EAGVVQSPRYKIIEKKQPVAFWCNPISGHNTLYWYLQNLGQGPELLIRYENEEAVDDSQLPKDRFSAERLKGVDSTLKIQPAELGDSAVYLCASSRQSNQPQHFGDGTRLSIL.